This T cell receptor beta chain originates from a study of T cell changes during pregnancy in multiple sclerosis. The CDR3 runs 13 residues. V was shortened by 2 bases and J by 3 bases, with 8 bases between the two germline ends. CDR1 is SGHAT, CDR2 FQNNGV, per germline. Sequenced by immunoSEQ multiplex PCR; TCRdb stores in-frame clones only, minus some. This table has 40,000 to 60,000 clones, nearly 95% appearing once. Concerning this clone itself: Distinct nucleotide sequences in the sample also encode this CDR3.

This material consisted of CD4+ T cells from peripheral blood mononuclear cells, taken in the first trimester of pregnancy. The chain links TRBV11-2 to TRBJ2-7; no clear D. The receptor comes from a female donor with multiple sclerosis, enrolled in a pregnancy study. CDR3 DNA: TGTGCCAGCAGCTTAAGTGGCAGCTACGAGCAGTACTTC. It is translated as CASSLSGSYEQYF.